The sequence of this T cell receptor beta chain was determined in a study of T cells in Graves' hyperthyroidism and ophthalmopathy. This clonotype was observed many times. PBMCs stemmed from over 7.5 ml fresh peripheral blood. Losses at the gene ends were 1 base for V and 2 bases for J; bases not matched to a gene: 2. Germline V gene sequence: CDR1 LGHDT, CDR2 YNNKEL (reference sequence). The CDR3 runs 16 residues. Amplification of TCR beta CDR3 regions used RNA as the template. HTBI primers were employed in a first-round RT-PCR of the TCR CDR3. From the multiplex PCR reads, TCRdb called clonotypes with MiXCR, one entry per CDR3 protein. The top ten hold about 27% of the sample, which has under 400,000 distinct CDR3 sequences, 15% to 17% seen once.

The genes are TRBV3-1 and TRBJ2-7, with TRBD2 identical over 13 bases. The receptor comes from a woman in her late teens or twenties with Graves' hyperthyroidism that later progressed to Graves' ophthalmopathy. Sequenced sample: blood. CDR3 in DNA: TGTGCCAGCAGCCAAGGACTAGCGGGAGGTACCTACGAGCAGTACTTC. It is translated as CASSQGLAGGTYEQYF.